These T cell receptor beta chains were read from a single sample in a study of beta chain features in type 1 diabetes. Method: immunoSEQ multiplex PCR; TCRdb's copy keeps in-frame clones and lacks some. The sample contains roughly 150,000 clones, about 8.3% of which appear only once. The sequenced material came from central memory CD4+ T cells from blood. These receptor sequences come from a woman in her late teens or twenties with type 1 diabetes. CDR3s include the opening cysteine and the closing phenylalanine or tryptophan.

TRBV19	13	TRBJ1-2	CASTFTGNYGYTF
TRBV23-1	14	TRBJ1-6	CASSHRDSNSPLHF
TRBV6-1	12	TRBJ1-5	CASSERVWPQHF
TRBV5-5	14	TRBJ2-7	CASRAGQRSYEQYF
TRBV5-1	14	TRBJ1-2	CASSPDQVNYGYTF
TRBV7-2	15	TRBJ2-7	CASSATSGRTYEQYF
TRBV6-5	13	TRBJ1-3	CASGRSSGNTIYF
TRBV25-1	13	TRBJ1-1	CASSEAGLSRAFF
TRBV7-2	17	TRBJ2-5	CASSLVGRGPRLETQYF
TRBV7-9	17	TRBJ2-2	CASSSELGQGGTGELFF
TRBV28	16	TRBJ2-1	CASRRGLAGTDWGRFF
TRBV29-1	12	TRBJ2-3	CSVGGRTDTQYF
TRBV29-1	15	TRBJ2-7	CSVVLEPGTGFEQYF
TRBV6-5	15	TRBJ2-7	CASSYADGGAYEQYF
TRBV5-1	15	.	CASSSVGGGPYEQYF
TRBV20-1	10	TRBJ2-7	CSAVLYEQYF
TRBV2	10	TRBJ2-7	CASSTYEQYF
TRBV15	12	TRBJ1-5	CATSTADQPQHF
TRBV10-3	12	TRBJ1-6	CAISHSDSPLHF
TRBV4-3	14	TRBJ2-1	CASSQGLVDNEQFF
TRBV2	12	TRBJ1-2	CASSEVSGGYTF
TRBV15	15	TRBJ2-2	CATRRGGSGAGELFF
TRBV4-3	17	TRBJ2-1	CASSPIGIAGTVNEQFF
TRBV11-2	13	TRBJ2-1	CASSLSSGSLQFF
TRBV21-1	17	TRBJ1-1	CASSNVNRKWVATEAFF
TRBV5-1	15	TRBJ1-1	CASSRGQGQGTEAFF
TRBV4-1	16	TRBJ2-5	CASSQGLAGKQETQYF
TRBV7-2	15	TRBJ1-2	CASSILGQPASGYTF
TRBV27	16	TRBJ2-4	CASSTTTSGLIGIQYF
TRBV5-4	14	TRBJ1-4	CASSLEGASEKLFF
TRBV29-1	14	TRBJ1-5	CSASLGQGNQPQHF
TRBV18	12	TRBJ2-7	CASSPDRREQYF
TRBV7-9	13	TRBJ1-1	CASSWNIQGSAFF
TRBV29-1	16	TRBJ2-3	CSVVKQPTIRLDTQYF
TRBV11-1	16	TRBJ2-3	CASSLAFRGDTDTQYF